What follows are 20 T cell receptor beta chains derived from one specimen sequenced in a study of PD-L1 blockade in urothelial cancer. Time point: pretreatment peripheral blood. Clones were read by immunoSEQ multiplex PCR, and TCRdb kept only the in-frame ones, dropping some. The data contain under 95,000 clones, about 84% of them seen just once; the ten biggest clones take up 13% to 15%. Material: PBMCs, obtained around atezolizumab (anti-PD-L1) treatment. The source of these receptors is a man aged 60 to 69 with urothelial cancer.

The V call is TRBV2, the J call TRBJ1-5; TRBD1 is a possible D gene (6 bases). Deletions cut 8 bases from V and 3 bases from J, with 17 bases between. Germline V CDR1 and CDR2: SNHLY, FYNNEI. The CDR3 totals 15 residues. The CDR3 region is CASASGGGNNQPQHF. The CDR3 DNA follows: TGTGCCAGCGCATCGGGAGGGGGTAACAATCAGCCCCAGCATTTT.

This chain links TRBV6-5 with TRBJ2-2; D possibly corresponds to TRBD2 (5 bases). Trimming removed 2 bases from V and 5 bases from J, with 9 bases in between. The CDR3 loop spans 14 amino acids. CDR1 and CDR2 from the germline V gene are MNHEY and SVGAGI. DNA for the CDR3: TGTGCCAGCAGTTACGGCAGGACTACCGGGGAGCTGTTTTTT. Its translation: CASSYGRTTGELFF.

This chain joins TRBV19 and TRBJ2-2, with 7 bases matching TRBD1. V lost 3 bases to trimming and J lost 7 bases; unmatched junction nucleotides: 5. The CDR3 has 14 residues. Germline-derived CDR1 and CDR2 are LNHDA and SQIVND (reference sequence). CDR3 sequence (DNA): TGTGCCAGTAGTATCAAGGGGGCCTTCGGGGAGCTGTTTTTT. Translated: CASSIKGAFGELFF.

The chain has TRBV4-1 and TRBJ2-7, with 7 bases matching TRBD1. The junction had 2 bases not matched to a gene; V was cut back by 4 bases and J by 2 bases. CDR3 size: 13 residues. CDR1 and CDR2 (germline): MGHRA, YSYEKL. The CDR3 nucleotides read TGCGCCAGCAGCCTGACAGGGACCTACGAGCAGTACTTC. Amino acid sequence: CASSLTGTYEQYF.

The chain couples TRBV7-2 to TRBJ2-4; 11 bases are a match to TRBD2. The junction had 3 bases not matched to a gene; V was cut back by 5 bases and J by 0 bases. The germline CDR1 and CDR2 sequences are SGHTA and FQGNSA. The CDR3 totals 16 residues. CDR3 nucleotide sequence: TGTGCCAGCAGCACCCTAGCGGGAGGAGCCAAAAACATTCAGTACTTC. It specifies CASSTLAGGAKNIQYF.

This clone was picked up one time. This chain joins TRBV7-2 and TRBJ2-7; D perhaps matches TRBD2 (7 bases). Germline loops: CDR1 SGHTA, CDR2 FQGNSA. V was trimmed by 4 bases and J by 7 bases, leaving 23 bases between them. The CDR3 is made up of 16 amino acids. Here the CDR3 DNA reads TGTGCCAGCAGCTACCTGCTAGCGGTGGCAGGGGATGAGCAGTACTTC. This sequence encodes CASSYLLAVAGDEQYF. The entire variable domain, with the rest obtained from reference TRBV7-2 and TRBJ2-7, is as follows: GAGVSQSPSNKVTEKGKDVELRCDPISGHTALYWYRQSLGQGLEFLIYFQGNSAPDKSGLPSDRFSAERTGGSVSTLTIQRTQQEDSAVYLCASSYLLAVAGDEQYFGPGTRLTVT.

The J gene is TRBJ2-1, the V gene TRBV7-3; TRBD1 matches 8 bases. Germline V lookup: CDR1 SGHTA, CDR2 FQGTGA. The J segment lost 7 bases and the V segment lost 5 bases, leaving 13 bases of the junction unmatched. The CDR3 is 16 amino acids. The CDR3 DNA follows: TGTGCCAGCAGCCTAAGAGGACAGGGTCTTGGGAATGAGCAGTTCTTC. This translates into CASSLRGQGLGNEQFF.

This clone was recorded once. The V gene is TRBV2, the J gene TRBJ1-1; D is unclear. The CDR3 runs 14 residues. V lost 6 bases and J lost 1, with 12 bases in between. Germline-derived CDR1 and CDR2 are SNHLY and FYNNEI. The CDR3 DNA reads TGTGCCAGCAGATTGGCACCCAAGAACACTGAAGCTTTCTTT. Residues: CASRLAPKNTEAFF.

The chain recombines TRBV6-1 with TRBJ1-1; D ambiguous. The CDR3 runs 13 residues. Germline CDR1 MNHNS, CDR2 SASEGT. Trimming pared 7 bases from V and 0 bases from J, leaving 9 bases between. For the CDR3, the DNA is TGTGCCAGCACCCCATTCATGAACACTGAAGCTTTCTTT. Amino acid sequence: CASTPFMNTEAFF.

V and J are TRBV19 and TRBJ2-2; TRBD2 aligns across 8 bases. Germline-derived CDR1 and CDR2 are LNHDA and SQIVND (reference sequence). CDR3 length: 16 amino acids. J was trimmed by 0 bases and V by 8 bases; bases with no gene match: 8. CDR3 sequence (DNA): TGTGCCAGTTGGGATAGCGGGGCAACGAACACCGGGGAGCTGTTTTTT. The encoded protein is CASWDSGATNTGELFF.

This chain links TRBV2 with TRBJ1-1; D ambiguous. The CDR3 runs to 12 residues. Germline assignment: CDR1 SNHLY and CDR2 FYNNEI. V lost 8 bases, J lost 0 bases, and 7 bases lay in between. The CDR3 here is CASLSVNTEAFF. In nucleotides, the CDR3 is TGTGCCAGCTTGAGCGTGAACACTGAAGCTTTCTTT. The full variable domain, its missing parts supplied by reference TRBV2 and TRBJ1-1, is EPEVTQTPSHQVTQMGQEVILRCVPISNHLYFYWYRQILGQKVEFLVSFYNNEISEKSEIFDDQFSVERPDGSNFTLKIRSTKLEDSAMYFCASLSVNTEAFFGQGTRLTVV.

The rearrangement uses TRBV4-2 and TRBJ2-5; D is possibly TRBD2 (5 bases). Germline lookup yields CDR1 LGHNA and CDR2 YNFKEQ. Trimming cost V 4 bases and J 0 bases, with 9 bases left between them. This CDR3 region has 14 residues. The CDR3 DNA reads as TGTGCCAGCAGCCGGACCGGGGACCAAGAGACCCAGTACTTC. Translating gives CASSRTGDQETQYF.

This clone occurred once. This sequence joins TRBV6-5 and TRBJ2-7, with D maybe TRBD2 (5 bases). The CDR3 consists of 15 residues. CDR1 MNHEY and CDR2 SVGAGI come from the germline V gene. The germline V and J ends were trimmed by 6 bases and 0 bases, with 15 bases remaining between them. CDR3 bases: TGTGCCAGCAGGAAAGACTCGGGGAACTCCTACGAGCAGTACTTC. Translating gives CASRKDSGNSYEQYF.

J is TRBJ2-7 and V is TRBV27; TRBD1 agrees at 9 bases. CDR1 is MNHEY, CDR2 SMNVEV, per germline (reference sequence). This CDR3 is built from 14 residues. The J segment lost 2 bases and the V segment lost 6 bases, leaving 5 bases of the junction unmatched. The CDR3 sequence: CASRWGQGPYEQYF. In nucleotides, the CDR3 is TGTGCCAGCAGATGGGGACAGGGACCCTACGAGCAGTACTTC.

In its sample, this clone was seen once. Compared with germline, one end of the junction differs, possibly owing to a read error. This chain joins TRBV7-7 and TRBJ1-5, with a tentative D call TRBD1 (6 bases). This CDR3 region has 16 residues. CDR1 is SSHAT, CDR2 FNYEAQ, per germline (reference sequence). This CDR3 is CASSPKGGMENQPQHF. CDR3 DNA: TGTGCTAGCAGCCCCAAGGGGGGGATGGAAAATCAGCCCCAGCATTTT. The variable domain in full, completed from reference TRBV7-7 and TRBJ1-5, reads GAGVSQSPRYKVTKRGQDVTLRCDPISSHATLYWYQQALGQGPEFLTYFNYEAQPDKSGLPSDRFSAERPEGSISTLTIQRTEQRDSAMYRCASSPKGGMENQPQHFGDGTRLSIL.

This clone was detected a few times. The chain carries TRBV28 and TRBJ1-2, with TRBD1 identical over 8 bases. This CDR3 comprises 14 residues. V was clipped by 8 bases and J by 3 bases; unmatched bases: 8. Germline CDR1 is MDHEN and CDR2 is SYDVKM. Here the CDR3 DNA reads TGTGCCAGCCTACAGGGGGGGAGACACTATGGCTACACCTTC. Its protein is CASLQGGRHYGYTF.

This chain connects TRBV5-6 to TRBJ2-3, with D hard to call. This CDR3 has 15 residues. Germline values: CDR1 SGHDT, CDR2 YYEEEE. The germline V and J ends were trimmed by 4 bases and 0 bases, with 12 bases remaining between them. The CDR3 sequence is CASSRRGGSTDTQYF. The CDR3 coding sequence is TGTGCCAGCAGCCGACGCGGCGGTAGCACAGATACGCAGTATTTT.

The CDR3 loop reads CASSGGKLFF. CDR3 DNA sequence: TGTGCCAGTAGCGGGGGGAAACTGTTTTTT. The chain joins TRBV19 to TRBJ1-4; D perhaps matches TRBD1 (5 bases). Trimming left V 6 bases short and J 11 bases short, with 7 bases between. This CDR3 comprises 10 residues. CDR1 is LNHDA and CDR2 is SQIVND in the germline V gene (reference sequence).

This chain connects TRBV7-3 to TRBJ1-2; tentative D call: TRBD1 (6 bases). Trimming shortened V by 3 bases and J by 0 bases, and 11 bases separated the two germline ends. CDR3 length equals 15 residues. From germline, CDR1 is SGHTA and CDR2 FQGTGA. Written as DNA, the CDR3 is TGTGCCAGCAGCTTTGGACAGCCAACTAACTATGGCTACACCTTC. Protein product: CASSFGQPTNYGYTF.

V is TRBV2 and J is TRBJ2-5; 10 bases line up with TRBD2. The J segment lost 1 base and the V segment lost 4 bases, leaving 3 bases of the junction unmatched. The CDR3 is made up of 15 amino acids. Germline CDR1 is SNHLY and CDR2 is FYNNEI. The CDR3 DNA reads TGTGCCAGCAGTGGTCTAGCGGGGGCCCAAGAGACCCAGTACTTC. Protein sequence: CASSGLAGAQETQYF.